The TCR beta chain under discussion was sequenced for a study of cytomegalovirus exposure and HLA in healthy donors. At the level of the study: Out of several hundred genotyped donors, about 80% belonged to the Caucasian-associated ancestry cluster.

The PCR employed 60 Vbeta primers together with 13 Jbeta primers. In the authors' methods: In a later analysis, 79 million or so unique TCR beta chains included roughly 11 million shared by two or more donors. Method: immunoSEQ multiplex PCR; TCRdb's copy keeps in-frame clones and lacks some. That table supplies the V and J calls and clone size; D and trimming were determined from the DNA. The sample consists of around 140,000 clones, approximately 80% of them appearing once. This CDR3 region has 16 residues. With V trimmed by 3 bases and J by 1 base, 5 bases remained unmatched. Germline V gene lookup returns CDR1 KGHSH and CDR2 LQKENI.

The source of this sequence is a woman aged 18-30 years in good health and CMV-seronegative. The chain joins TRBV18 to TRBJ2-2; 7 positions agree with TRBD1. The sequencing input was PBMCs. CDR3 residues: CASSPWTGENTGELFF. DNA of the CDR3: TGTGCCAGCTCACCCTGGACAGGAGAGAACACCGGGGAGCTGTTTTTT.